Detailed here is one T cell receptor (beta chain). Its antigen is unidentified. This sample was included in a study of cytomegalovirus exposure and HLA in healthy donors. Study conclusions and caveats: Associated with cytomegalovirus, according to the listing, were around 160 TCR beta chains.

The germline CDR1 and CDR2 sequences are SNHLY and FYNNEI. This CDR3 spans 15 amino acids. With V trimmed by 7 bases and J by 8 bases, 14 bases remained unmatched. PCR primers comprised 60 Vbeta and 13 Jbeta primers. Using immunoSEQ multiplex PCR, the repertoire was profiled, and TCRdb retains in-frame clones only, with some absent. The sample carries fewer than 250,000 clones, roughly 70% recorded once. The TCR originated in a woman between 25 and 40 years old in good health and CMV-seronegative. The chain uses TRBV2 and TRBJ1-2; 9 nucleotides line up with TRBD1. Sequenced sample: PBMCs. This CDR3 is CASTYRGPEERGYTF. DNA for the CDR3: TGTGCCAGCACTTACAGGGGGCCCGAGGAAAGGGGCTACACCTTC. The variable domain in full, with the rest retrieved from reference TRBV2 and TRBJ1-2, is EPEVTQTPSHQVTQMGQEVILRCVPISNHLYFYWYRQILGQKVEFLVSFYNNEISEKSEIFDDQFSVERPDGSNFTLKIRSTKLEDSAMYFCASTYRGPEERGYTFGSGTRLTVV.